This T cell receptor (beta chain) was documented in a study of cytomegalovirus exposure and HLA in healthy donors. This PCR relied on a set of 60 Vbeta primers and 13 Jbeta primers. The protocol was immunoSEQ multiplex PCR, while the TCRdb copy is restricted to in-frame clones and leaves out a portion. The top ten clones hold roughly 1.3% of a sample with nearly 200,000 clones, over 70% of them seen once. Regarding this clone: Its antigen is unidentified.

Notes on the study in general: The authors listed 164 TCR beta chains as cytomegalovirus-associated. Some V segments (TRBV6-2 and TRBV6-3 among them) were excluded as indistinguishable. A missense variant in DCLRE1C was later tied to TCR beta V- and J-gene trimming.

The CDR3 runs to 12 residues. The germline CDR1 and CDR2 sequences are SGHAT and FQNNGV. Trimming took off 6 bases at V and 9 bases at J, with 15 bases between the two ends. Each donor's status was that of a healthy bone marrow donor. The sample taken for sequencing was PBMCs. V usage is TRBV11-2 and J usage is TRBJ2-7; D possibly corresponds to TRBD2 (6 bases). The clonotype originates from a man in his thirties or forties in good health and CMV-seronegative. The CDR3 DNA reads as TGTGCCAGCAGTTCTAGCGACAGTAGGCAGTACTTC. Translation: CASSSSDSRQYF.